The 20 T cell receptor beta chains given below trace back to one sample, sequenced in a study of Ad26.COV2.S vaccination and SARS-CoV-2 variants. The assay was immunoSEQ multiplex PCR, and TCRdb's table has in-frame clones only and misses some. There are just over 350,000 clones in the sample; roughly 84% occur only once, and about 3.3% lies in the top ten. As for treatment: roughly 18 received Ad26.COV2.S at low or high dose, single or two shots; 5 received placebo; per-sample allocation not given. Samples came from day 63 after the first vaccine or placebo injection. Sequencing used peripheral blood, obtained in a trial of Ad26.COV2.S vaccine versus placebo. Receptors originate from a person aged 18-60 years who received the Ad26.COV2.S COVID-19 vaccine or a placebo.

The V call is TRBV19, the J call TRBJ2-7, with 7 bases lining up with TRBD2. This CDR3 region has 15 residues. Trimming took 3 bases from V and 2 from J; bases not matched to a gene: 7. Germline V gene sequence: CDR1 LNHDA, CDR2 SQIVND (reference sequence). The CDR3 bases are TGTGCCAGTAGTATCTCCGGGACTAACCCCTACGAGCAGTACTTC. It yields the protein CASSISGTNPYEQYF.

A few counts support this clone. The CDR3 region has the DNA TGCGCCAGCAGCCAAGATAGTCAGGGGGGTCGCTGGAAGTTCTTC. Translated, it gives CASSQDSQGGRWKFF. This chain links TRBV4-3 with TRBJ2-1; a possible D gene is TRBD1 (7 bases). The CDR3 has 15 residues. Trimming removed 0 bases from V and 14 bases from J, with 20 bases in between. The germline V gene encodes CDR1 LGHNA and CDR2 YSLEER.

This clone was seen more than once but under ten times. The J gene is TRBJ1-2, the V gene TRBV7-9, with unresolved D. Germline CDR1 and CDR2: SEHNR and FQNEAQ (reference sequence). Between the trimmed V and J ends, which lost 3 bases and 2 bases, there was a span of 22 bases. The CDR3 is 18 amino acids. Written as DNA, the CDR3 is TGTGCCAGCAGCTTGGCTGGCGATATCACTCTACGGAACTATGGCTACACCTTC. Its translation: CASSLAGDITLRNYGYTF.

The V gene is TRBV5-1, the J gene TRBJ2-5, with 7 bases matching TRBD2. Germline assignment: CDR1 SGHRS and CDR2 YFSETQ. This CDR3 is 14 amino acids long. V trimming: 4 bases; J trimming: 2 bases; junction bases outside the gene matches: 5. The CDR3: CASSEAGIQETQYF. The CDR3 nucleotides are TGCGCCAGCAGCGAAGCGGGGATACAAGAGACCCAGTACTTC.

The V call is TRBV5-5, the J call TRBJ1-6, with 10 nucleotides matching TRBD1. CDR3 length: 15 amino acids. Germline-derived CDR1 and CDR2 are SGHKS and YYEKEE (reference sequence). The V segment lost 0 bases and the J segment 12 bases; nucleotides outside the gene matches: 6. The CDR3 DNA reads as TGTGCCAGCAGCTTGGGACAGGGGGCCTCCCTACCCCTCCACTTT. This translates into CASSLGQGASLPLHF.

This chain uses TRBV5-1 with TRBJ1-1, with D unclear. CDR3 length: 14 amino acids. Trimming left V 4 bases short and J 5 bases short, with 15 bases between. CDR1 and CDR2 from the germline V gene are SGHRS and YFSETQ. CDR3 amino acids: CASSPGFYGTEAFF. CDR3 DNA: TGCGCCAGCAGCCCGGGGTTTTATGGGACTGAAGCTTTCTTT.

The rearrangement links TRBV7-9 to TRBJ2-2; tentative D call: TRBD1 (5 bases). Germline CDR1 and CDR2: SEHNR and FQNEAQ (reference sequence). CDR3 size: 14 residues. The V gene lost 3 bases and the J gene lost 6 bases, with 11 bases spanning the gap. CDR3 residues: CASSFTTASGELFF. In nucleotides, the CDR3 is TGTGCCAGCAGCTTTACGACAGCTTCCGGGGAGCTGTTTTTT.

The chain links TRBV7-9 to TRBJ1-4; TRBD1 is a possible D gene (5 bases). From germline, CDR1 is SEHNR and CDR2 FQNEAQ (reference sequence). Trimming took 3 bases from V and 6 from J, leaving 11 bases between them. This CDR3 region has 14 residues. CDR3 protein: CASSFLIGDEKLFF. The CDR3 DNA follows: TGTGCCAGCAGCTTTTTAATAGGGGATGAAAAACTGTTTTTT.

The chain combines TRBV3-1 (or the pseudogene TRBV3-2) with TRBJ2-1, with D possibly matching TRBD2 (6 bases). Germline V gene lookup returns CDR1 LGHDT and CDR2 YNNKEL (reference sequence). Trimming left V 0 bases short and J 8 bases short, with 11 bases between. The CDR3 covers 14 residues. The CDR3 nucleotides read TGTGCCAGCAGCCAAGATCGCGGGATCCATGAGCAGTTCTTC. Amino acids: CASSQDRGIHEQFF.

The chain combines TRBV9 with TRBJ2-3; 14 bases align to TRBD2. The CDR3 spans 18 residues. J gave up 2 bases and V 2 bases, and 7 bases lay outside the gene matches. From germline, CDR1 is SGDLS and CDR2 YYNGEE. CDR3 protein: CASSVLQTSGGDTDTQYF. The CDR3 DNA sequence: TGTGCCAGCAGCGTCCTGCAGACTAGCGGGGGGGACACAGATACGCAGTATTTT.

The chain joins TRBV9 to TRBJ2-2, with D hard to call. Germline V CDR1 and CDR2: SGDLS, YYNGEE. V was trimmed by 0 bases and J by 1 base, leaving 13 bases between them. The CDR3 loop spans 17 amino acids. The CDR3 nucleotides are TGTGCCAGCAGCGTAGTACCCGGTCCGGGGAACACCGGGGAGCTGTTTTTT. It is translated as CASSVVPGPGNTGELFF.

This sequence joins TRBV28 and TRBJ2-7; 7 nucleotides agree with TRBD1. V shed 6 bases, J shed 0 bases, and the junction held 11 bases outside the gene matches. Per the germline V gene, CDR1 is MDHEN and CDR2 is SYDVKM. CDR3 length: 16 amino acids. The CDR3 sequence: CASRGGSGQSSYEQYF. The DNA for the CDR3 is TGTGCCAGCAGAGGCGGCTCGGGACAGAGCTCCTACGAGCAGTACTTC.

The rearrangement uses TRBV15 and TRBJ2-7; D ambiguous. Per germline, CDR1 LNHNV and CDR2 YYDKDF (reference sequence). The V end lost 1 base, the J end lost 3 bases, and 10 bases lay between the germline ends. The CDR3 is 14 residues long. The CDR3 region is CATSRGRVFYEQYF. The CDR3 DNA reads TGTGCCACCAGCAGAGGTAGAGTTTTCTACGAGCAGTACTTC.

The chain links TRBV2 to TRBJ2-3; no clear D gene. Germline CDR1 and CDR2: SNHLY and FYNNEI. With 7 bases removed from V and 3 bases from J, the gap between germline ends came to 8 bases. The CDR3 runs 12 residues. CDR3 nucleotides: TGTGCCAGCACTCCCCGGACAGATACGCAGTATTTT. Amino acids: CASTPRTDTQYF. Complete variable domain (other parts from reference TRBV2 and TRBJ2-3): EPEVTQTPSHQVTQMGQEVILRCVPISNHLYFYWYRQILGQKVEFLVSFYNNEISEKSEIFDDQFSVERPDGSNFTLKIRSTKLEDSAMYFCASTPRTDTQYFGPGTRLTVL.

The genes are TRBV5-6 and TRBJ2-1; D call uncertain. The CDR3 has 11 amino acids. Between the trimmed V and J ends, which lost 4 bases and 6 bases, there was a span of 5 bases. The germline V gene has CDR1 SGHDT and CDR2 YYEEEE. CDR3 residues: CASSTFNEQFF. CDR3 bases: TGTGCCAGCAGCACGTTCAATGAGCAGTTCTTC.

V gene TRBV6-5 combines with J gene TRBJ1-1; D not certain. CDR3 length equals 13 residues. Trimming took off 0 bases at V and 6 bases at J, with 8 bases between the two ends. Germline V gene sequence: CDR1 MNHEY, CDR2 SVGAGI. CDR3 loop: CASSYSTQSEAFF. The DNA for the CDR3 is TGTGCCAGCAGTTACTCTACTCAGTCTGAAGCTTTCTTT.

In this sample, this clone turned up a few times. The chain has TRBV6-5 and TRBJ2-7, with 9 bases identical to TRBD1. With 3 bases clipped from V and 3 bases from J, the junction kept 9 bases outside the gene matches. CDR1 MNHEY and CDR2 SVGAGI come from the germline V gene. There are 16 residues in the CDR3. CDR3 protein: CASSYGETGGFYEQYF. CDR3 coding DNA: TGTGCCAGCAGTTATGGGGAGACAGGGGGTTTCTACGAGCAGTACTTC.

The rearrangement joins TRBV7-9 to TRBJ2-5; D remains ambiguous. This CDR3 comprises 12 residues. The V gene lost 4 bases and the J gene lost 1 base, with 4 bases spanning the gap. Germline V gives CDR1 SEHNR, CDR2 FQNEAQ (reference sequence). This chain's CDR3 is CASSWPQETQYF. In DNA, the CDR3 is TGTGCCAGCAGCTGGCCCCAAGAGACCCAGTACTTC. Based on the CDR3 plus reference TRBV7-9 and TRBJ2-5, the full variable domain is DTGVSQNPRHKITKRGQNVTFRCDPISEHNRLYWYRQTLGQGPEFLTYFQNEAQLEKSRLLSDRFSAERPKGSFSTLEIQRTEQGDSAMYLCASSWPQETQYFGPGTRLLVL.

Regarding this clone: The junction shows a germline mismatch at one end, possibly a read error. The chain's CDR3 is CANSYSRTRSTDTQYF. The CDR3 DNA is TGTGCCAACAGTTACTCTAGGACAAGGAGCACAGATACGCAGTATTTT. This sequence joins TRBV6-5 and TRBJ2-3, with D possibly being TRBD1 (5 bases). The CDR3 has 16 amino acids. Looked up from germline, CDR1 is MNHEY and CDR2 is SVGAGI.

This sequence joins TRBV7-2 and TRBJ1-1; 7 nucleotides line up with TRBD1. CDR1 is SGHTA and CDR2 is FQGNSA in the germline V gene. With V trimmed by 7 bases and J by 1 base, 6 bases remained unmatched. The CDR3 length is 14 residues. CDR3 nucleotides: TGTGCCAGCATGCGAGGGACAGCGAACACTGAAGCTTTCTTT. It is translated as CASMRGTANTEAFF.